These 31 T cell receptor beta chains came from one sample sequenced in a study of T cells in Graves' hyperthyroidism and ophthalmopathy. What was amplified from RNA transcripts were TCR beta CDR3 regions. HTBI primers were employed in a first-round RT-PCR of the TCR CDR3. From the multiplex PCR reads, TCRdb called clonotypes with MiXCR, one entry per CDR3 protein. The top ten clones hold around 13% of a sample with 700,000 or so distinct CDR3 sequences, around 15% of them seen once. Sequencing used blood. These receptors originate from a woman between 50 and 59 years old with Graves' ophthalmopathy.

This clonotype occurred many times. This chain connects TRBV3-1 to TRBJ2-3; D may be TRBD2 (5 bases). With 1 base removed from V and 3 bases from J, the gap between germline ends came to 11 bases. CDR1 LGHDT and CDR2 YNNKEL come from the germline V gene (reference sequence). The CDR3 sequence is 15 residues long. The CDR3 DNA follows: TGTGCCAGCAGCCAAGCCCCTACTAGGACAGATACGCAGTATTTT. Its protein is CASSQAPTRTDTQYF.

This chain's CDR3 is CASSRDRGGGANVLTF. Here the CDR3 DNA reads TGTGCCAGCAGCCGTGACAGGGGTGGTGGGGCCAACGTCCTGACTTTC. This chain links TRBV6-2 or TRBV6-3 with TRBJ2-6; 8 bases map to TRBD1. J was trimmed by 3 bases and V by 6 bases; bases with no gene match: 7. This CDR3 contains 16 residues. Looked up from germline, CDR1 is MNHEY and CDR2 is SVGEGT.

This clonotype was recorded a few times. The CDR3 spells CASTQTMGGGTGDEQYF. CDR3 bases: TGTGCCAGCACCCAAACGATGGGGGGGGGGACGGGGGACGAGCAGTACTTC. The chain combines TRBV28 with TRBJ2-7; 7 bases map to TRBD2. Germline trimming cut 7 bases from V and 5 bases from J; bases unmatched to any gene: 20. This CDR3 spans 17 amino acids. CDR1 is MDHEN, CDR2 SYDVKM, per germline.

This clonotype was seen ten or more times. CDR3 sequence reads: CASSLGRATYGYTF. The CDR3 nucleotides read TGTGCCAGCAGCTTAGGGAGGGCCACTTATGGCTACACCTTC. This chain links TRBV7-2 with TRBJ1-2; no clear D. This CDR3 contains 14 residues. The V gene's germline CDR1 is SGHTA and CDR2 FQGNSA. Trimming stripped 1 base from V and 5 bases from J, with 11 bases between.

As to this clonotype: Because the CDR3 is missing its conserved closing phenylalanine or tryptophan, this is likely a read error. The CDR3: CASNQGWAGTEAFS. As DNA, the CDR3 is TGTGCCAGCAACCAGGGGTGGGCGGGCACTGAAGCTTTCTCT. The gene calls are TRBV11-3 and TRBJ1-1; possible D gene TRBD1, 6 bases. The V gene's germline CDR1 is SGHNT and CDR2 YENEEA. CDR3 length: 14 residues. The V gene lost 7 bases and the J gene lost 4 bases, with 16 bases spanning the gap.

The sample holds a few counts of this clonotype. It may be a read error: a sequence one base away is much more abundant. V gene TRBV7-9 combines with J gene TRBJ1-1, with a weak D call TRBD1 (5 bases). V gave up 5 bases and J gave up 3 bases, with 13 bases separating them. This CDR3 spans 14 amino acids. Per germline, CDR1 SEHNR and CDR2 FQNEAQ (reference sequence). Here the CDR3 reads CASSPRARDTEAFF. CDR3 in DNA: TGTGCCAGCAGCCCCAGGGCGCGCGACACTGAAGCTTTCTTT.

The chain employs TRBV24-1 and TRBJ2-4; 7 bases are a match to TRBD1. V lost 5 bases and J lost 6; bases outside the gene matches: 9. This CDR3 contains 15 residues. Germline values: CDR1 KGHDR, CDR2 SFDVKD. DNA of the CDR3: TGTGCCACCAGTGGCCAGGGGGTGGACAGAAACATTCAGTACTTC. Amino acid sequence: CATSGQGVDRNIQYF.

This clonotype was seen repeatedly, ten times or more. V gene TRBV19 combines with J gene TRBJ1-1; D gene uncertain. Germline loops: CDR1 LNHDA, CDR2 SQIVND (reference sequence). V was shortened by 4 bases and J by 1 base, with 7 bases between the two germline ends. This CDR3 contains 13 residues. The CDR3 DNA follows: TGTGCCAGTAGTAACCACGAGAACACTGAAGCTTTCTTT. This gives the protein CASSNHENTEAFF.

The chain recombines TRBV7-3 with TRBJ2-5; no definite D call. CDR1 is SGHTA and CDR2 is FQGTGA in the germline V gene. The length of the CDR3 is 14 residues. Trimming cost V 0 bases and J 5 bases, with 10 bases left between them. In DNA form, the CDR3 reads TGTGCCAGCAGCTTAACGGGTAGCAGGGAGACCCAGTACTTC. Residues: CASSLTGSRETQYF.

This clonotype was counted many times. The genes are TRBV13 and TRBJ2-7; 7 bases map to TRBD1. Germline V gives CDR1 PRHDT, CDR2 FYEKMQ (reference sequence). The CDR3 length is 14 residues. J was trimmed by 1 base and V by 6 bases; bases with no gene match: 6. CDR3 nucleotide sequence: TGTGCCAGCAGGCGACAGGGTGGGTCCTACGAGCAGTACTTC. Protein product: CASRRQGGSYEQYF. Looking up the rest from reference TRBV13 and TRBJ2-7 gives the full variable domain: AAGVIQSPRHLIKEKRETATLKCYPIPRHDTVYWYQQGPGQDPQFLISFYEKMQSDKGSIPDRFSAQQFSDYHSELNMSSLELGDSALYFCASRRQGGSYEQYFGPGTRLTVT.

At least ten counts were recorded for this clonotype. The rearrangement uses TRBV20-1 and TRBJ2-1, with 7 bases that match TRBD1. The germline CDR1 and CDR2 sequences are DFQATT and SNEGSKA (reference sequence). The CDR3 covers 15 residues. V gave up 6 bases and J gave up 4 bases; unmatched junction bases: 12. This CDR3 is CSAQIGTVGYNEQFF. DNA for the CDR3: TGCAGTGCCCAAATTGGGACAGTTGGTTACAATGAGCAGTTCTTC.

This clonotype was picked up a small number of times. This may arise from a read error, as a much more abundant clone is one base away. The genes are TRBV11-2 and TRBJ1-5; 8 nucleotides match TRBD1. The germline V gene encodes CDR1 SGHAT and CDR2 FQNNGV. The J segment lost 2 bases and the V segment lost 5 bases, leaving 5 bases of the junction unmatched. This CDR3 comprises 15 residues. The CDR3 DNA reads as TGTGCCAGCAGCGTTGACAGGGGCGGCAATCAGCCCCAGCATTTT. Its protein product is CASSVDRGGNQPQHF.

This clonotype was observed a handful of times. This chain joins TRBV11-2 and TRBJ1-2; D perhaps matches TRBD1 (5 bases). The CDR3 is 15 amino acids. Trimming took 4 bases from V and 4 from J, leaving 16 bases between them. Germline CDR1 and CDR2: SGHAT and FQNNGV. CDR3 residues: CASSSRQNPIYGYTF. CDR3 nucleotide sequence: TGTGCCAGCAGCTCACGACAGAACCCGATCTATGGCTACACCTTC.

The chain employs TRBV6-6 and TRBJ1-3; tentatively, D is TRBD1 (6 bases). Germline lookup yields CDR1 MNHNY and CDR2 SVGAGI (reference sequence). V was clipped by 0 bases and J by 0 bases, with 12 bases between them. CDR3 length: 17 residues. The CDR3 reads CASSYSGHRFSGNTIYF. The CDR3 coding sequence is TGTGCCAGCAGTTACTCGGGACATAGGTTCTCTGGAAACACCATATATTTT.

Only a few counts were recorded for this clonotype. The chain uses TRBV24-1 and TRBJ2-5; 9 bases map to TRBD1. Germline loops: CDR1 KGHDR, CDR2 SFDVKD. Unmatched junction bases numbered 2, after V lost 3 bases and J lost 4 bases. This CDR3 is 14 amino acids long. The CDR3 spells CATSDGTGSETQYF. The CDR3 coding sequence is TGTGCCACCAGTGATGGGACAGGGTCAGAGACCCAGTACTTC.

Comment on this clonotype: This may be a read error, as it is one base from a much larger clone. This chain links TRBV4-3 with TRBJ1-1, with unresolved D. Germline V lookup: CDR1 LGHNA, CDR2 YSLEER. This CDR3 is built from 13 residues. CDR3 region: CASGQEENTEAFF. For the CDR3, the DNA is TGCGCCAGCGGCCAAGAGGAGAACACTGAAGCTTTCTTT.

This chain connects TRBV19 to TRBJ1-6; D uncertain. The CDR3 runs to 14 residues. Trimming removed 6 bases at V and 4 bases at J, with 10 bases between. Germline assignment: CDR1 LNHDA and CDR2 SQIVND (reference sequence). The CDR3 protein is CASSLQSYNSPLHF. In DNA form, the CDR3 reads TGTGCCAGTAGCCTACAGTCATATAATTCACCCCTCCACTTT.

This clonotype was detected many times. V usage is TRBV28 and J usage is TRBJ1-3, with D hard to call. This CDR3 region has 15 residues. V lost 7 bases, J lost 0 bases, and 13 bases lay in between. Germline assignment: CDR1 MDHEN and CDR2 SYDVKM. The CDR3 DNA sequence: TGTGCCAGCATGGTTCCGTCAGACTCTGGAAACACCATATATTTT. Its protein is CASMVPSDSGNTIYF.

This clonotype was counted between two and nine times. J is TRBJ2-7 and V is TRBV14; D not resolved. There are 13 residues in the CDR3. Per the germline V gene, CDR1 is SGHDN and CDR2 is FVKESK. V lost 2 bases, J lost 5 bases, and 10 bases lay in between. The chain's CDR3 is CASSQSSLNEQYF. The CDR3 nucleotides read TGTGCCAGCAGCCAAAGTTCCTTAAACGAGCAGTACTTC.

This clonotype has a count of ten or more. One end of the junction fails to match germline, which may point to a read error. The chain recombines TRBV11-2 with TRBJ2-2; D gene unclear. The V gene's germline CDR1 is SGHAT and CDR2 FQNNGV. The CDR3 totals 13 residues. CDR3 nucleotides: TGCGCCAGCAGCCTCGGATACACCGGGGAGCTGTTTTTT. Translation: CASSLGYTGELFF.

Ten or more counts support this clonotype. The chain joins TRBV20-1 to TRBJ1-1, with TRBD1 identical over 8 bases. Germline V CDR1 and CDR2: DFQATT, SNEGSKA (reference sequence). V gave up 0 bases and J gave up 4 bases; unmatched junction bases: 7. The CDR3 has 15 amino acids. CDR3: CSARDSGQGATEAFF. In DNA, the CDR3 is TGCAGTGCTAGAGATTCGGGGCAGGGGGCCACTGAAGCTTTCTTT.

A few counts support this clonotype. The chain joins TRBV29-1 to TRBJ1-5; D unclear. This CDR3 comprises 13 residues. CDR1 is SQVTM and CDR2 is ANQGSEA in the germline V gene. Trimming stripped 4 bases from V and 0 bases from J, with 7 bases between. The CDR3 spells CSVGDYSNQPQHF. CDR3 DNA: TGCAGCGTTGGGGATTATAGCAATCAGCCCCAGCATTTT.

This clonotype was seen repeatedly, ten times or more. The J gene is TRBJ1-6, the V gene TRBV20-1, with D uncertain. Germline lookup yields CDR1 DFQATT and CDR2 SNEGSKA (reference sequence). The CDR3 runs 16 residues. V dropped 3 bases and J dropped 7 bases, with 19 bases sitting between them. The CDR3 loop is CSARVRAGRVNSPLHF. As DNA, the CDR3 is TGCAGTGCTAGGGTCCGAGCGGGTAGGGTAAATTCACCCCTCCACTTT.

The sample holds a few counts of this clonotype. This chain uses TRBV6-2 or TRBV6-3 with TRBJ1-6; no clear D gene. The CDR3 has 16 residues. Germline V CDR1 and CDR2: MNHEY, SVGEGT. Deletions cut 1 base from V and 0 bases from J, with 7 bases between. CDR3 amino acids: CASSYLGPSYNSPLHF. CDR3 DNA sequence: TGTGCCAGCAGTTACTTGGGTCCCTCCTATAATTCACCCCTCCACTTT.

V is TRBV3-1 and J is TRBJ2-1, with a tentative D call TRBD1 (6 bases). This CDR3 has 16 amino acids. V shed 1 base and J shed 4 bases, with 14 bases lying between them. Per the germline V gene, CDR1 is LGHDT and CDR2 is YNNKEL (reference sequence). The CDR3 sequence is CASSQGQGTPYNEQFF. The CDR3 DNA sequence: TGTGCCAGCAGCCAAGGCCAGGGGACCCCTTACAATGAGCAGTTCTTC.

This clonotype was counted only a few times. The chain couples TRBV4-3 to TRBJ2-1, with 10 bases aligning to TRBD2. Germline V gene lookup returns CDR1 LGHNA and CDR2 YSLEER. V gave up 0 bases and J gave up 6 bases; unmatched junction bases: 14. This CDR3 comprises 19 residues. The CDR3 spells CASSQDRTGLGLAPNEQFF. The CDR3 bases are TGCGCCAGCAGCCAAGATCGCACAGGGCTGGGACTAGCGCCCAATGAGCAGTTCTTC.

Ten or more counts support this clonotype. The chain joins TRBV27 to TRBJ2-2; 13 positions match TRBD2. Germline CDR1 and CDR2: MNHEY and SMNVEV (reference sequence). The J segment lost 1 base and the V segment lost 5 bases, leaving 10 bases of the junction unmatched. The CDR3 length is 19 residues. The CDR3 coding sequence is TGTGCCAGCAGTCATCCGGGACTAGCGGGACTTAAGAACACCGGGGAGCTGTTTTTT. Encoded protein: CASSHPGLAGLKNTGELFF.

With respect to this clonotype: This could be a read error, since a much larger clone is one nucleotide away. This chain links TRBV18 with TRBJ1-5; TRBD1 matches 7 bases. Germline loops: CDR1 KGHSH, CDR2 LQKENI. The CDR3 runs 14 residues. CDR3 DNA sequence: TGTACCAGCTCACTACAGGGGCCGGATCAGCCCCAGCATTTT. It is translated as CTSSLQGPDQPQHF.

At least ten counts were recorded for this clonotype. The CDR3 here is CASSPLLVTEAFF. CDR3 sequence (DNA): TGTGCCAGCAGCCCTCTCCTCGTCACTGAAGCTTTCTTT. The chain has TRBV7-8 and TRBJ1-1; D is uncertain. The germline V gene has CDR1 SGHVS and CDR2 FQNEAQ. There are 13 residues in the CDR3. The V gene lost 5 bases and the J gene lost 4 bases, with 11 bases spanning the gap.

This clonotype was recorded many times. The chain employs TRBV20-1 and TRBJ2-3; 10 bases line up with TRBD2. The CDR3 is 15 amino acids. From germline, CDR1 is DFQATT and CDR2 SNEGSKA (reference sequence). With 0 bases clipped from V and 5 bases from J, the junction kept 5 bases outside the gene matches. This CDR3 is CSARDASSGRDTQYF. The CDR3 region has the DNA TGCAGTGCTAGAGACGCCTCTAGCGGGAGAGATACGCAGTATTTT.

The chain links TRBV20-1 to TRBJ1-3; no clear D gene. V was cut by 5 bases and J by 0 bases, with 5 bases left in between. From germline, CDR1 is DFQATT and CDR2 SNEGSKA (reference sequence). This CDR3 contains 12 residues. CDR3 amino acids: CSARNSGNTIYF. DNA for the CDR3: TGCAGTGCTCGAAACTCTGGAAACACCATATATTTT.